Given below is one T cell receptor beta chain in context. Its target is unknown. A multiplex PCR was run with 60 Vbeta primers and 13 Jbeta primers. Produced via immunoSEQ multiplex PCR; TCRdb's table is partial and in-frame only. The sample yields roughly 150,000 clones, around 78% seen once. This specimen belongs to a study of cytomegalovirus exposure and HLA in healthy donors. Study observations and caveats: It was reportedly the case that the classifier diagnosed cytomegalovirus status with high specificity and sensitivity.

The material sequenced was PBMCs. The source is a woman in her 40s in good health and CMV-seropositive.

CDR3: CASSLTGLVYNEQFF. The CDR3 nucleotides are TGTGCCAGCAGCTTAACGGGACTAGTCTACAATGAGCAGTTCTTC. The genes are TRBV7-9 and TRBJ2-1; 8 nucleotides align to TRBD2. In germline, CDR1 is SEHNR, CDR2 FQNEAQ (reference sequence). CDR3 size: 15 residues. V was clipped by 2 bases and J by 3 bases; unmatched bases: 3.